A single sample is the source of the 19 T cell receptor beta chains below, sequenced in a study of shared clonotypes between healthy human individuals. Naive CD8 cells lacked CD45RO, underwent positive selection for CCR7 and left out terminally differentiated effector memory CD45RA+ cells. The data were produced by immunoSEQ multiplex PCR, yet TCRdb's version contains in-frame clones alone and is incomplete. Among millions of clones listed, 85% to 95% were seen once. What was sequenced was naive CD8+ T cells sorted from blood. The origin of the receptors is a man younger than 35 in good health.

The CDR3 loop reads CASSYSGSGATYEQYF. Here the CDR3 DNA reads TGTGCCAGCAGTTATTCAGGCAGCGGGGCCACCTACGAGCAGTACTTC. V and J are TRBV6-9 and TRBJ2-7; 7 bases fit TRBD2. V was clipped by 0 bases and J by 2 bases; unmatched bases: 7. The germline V gene has CDR1 MNHGY and CDR2 SVAAGI. This CDR3 contains 16 residues.

This chain connects TRBV18 to TRBJ2-5; perhaps D is TRBD1 or TRBD2 (5 bases each). The germline gives CDR1 KGHSH, CDR2 LQKENI. This CDR3 contains 14 residues. Trimming removed 1 base at V and 6 bases at J, with 12 bases between. CDR3 region: CASSPLGDLQTQYF. The CDR3 DNA sequence: TGTGCCAGCTCACCACTGGGGGACCTTCAGACCCAGTACTTC.

This chain uses TRBV4-3 with TRBJ1-6; D possibly corresponds to TRBD1 (6 bases). The CDR3 length is 15 residues. Trimming pared 4 bases from V and 13 bases from J, leaving 20 bases between. In germline, CDR1 is LGHNA, CDR2 YSLEER. The CDR3 is CASSRSTGNLWPLHF. Here the CDR3 DNA reads TGCGCCAGCAGCCGATCTACAGGGAATCTCTGGCCCCTCCACTTT.

The V call is TRBV4-2, the J call TRBJ1-1; D is ambiguous. Trimming left V 2 bases short and J 3 bases short, with 16 bases between. Germline V gene sequence: CDR1 LGHNA, CDR2 YNFKEQ. The CDR3 has 16 amino acids. CDR3 sequence (DNA): TGTGCCAGCAGCCAACTGGGAGTGCAGGTGGACACTGAAGCTTTCTTT. Protein sequence: CASSQLGVQVDTEAFF.

The chain has TRBV25-1 and TRBJ1-2, with a weak D call TRBD1 (5 bases). Germline V lookup: CDR1 MGHDK, CDR2 SYGVNS. Trimming left V 3 bases short and J 3 bases short, with 8 bases between. This CDR3 is 13 amino acids long. CDR3 coding DNA: TGTGCCAGCAGTGATCTGGGGGACTATGGCTACACCTTC. Protein: CASSDLGDYGYTF.

As concerns this clone: The same CDR3 is also encoded by other DNA sequences in this sample. The V and J genes are TRBV13 and TRBJ2-7; possibly TRBD2 for D (6 bases). CDR3 size: 14 residues. Germline CDR1 PRHDT, CDR2 FYEKMQ (reference sequence). Trimming cost V 5 bases and J 3 bases, with 14 bases left between them. CDR3: CASSPPGLSYEQYF. The CDR3 DNA reads TGTGCCAGCAGCCCCCCGGGACTGAGCTACGAGCAGTACTTC.

V is TRBV9 and J is TRBJ2-3; D is unresolved. Germline-derived CDR1 and CDR2 are SGDLS and YYNGEE. The CDR3 totals 15 residues. V gave up 1 base and J gave up 2 bases, with 11 bases separating them. DNA for the CDR3: TGTGCCAGCAGCGTATACAGCTTTACCACAGATACGCAGTATTTT. This encodes CASSVYSFTTDTQYF.

Worth noting for this clone: This CDR3 is also generated by other DNA sequences in the sample. The rearrangement links TRBV5-6 to TRBJ1-5; 8 bases fit TRBD1. CDR3 length equals 14 residues. Germline V gene data show CDR1 as SGHDT and CDR2 as YYEEEE. After removal of 4 bases from V and 7 bases from J, the junction contained 7 bases not matched to a gene. This chain's CDR3 is CASSLGQGGQPQHF. In DNA form, the CDR3 reads TGTGCCAGCAGCCTCGGACAGGGAGGACAGCCCCAGCATTTT. The full variable domain, in which reference TRBV5-6 and TRBJ1-5 provide the parts outside the CDR3, is DAGVTQSPTHLIKTRGQQVTLRCSPKSGHDTVSWYQQALGQGPQFIFQYYEEEERQRGNFPDRFSGHQFPNYSSELNVNALLLGDSALYLCASSLGQGGQPQHFGDGTRLSIL.

The gene calls are TRBV9 and TRBJ1-3; tentative D call: TRBD1 (5 bases). Germline loops: CDR1 SGDLS, CDR2 YYNGEE. Between the trimmed V and J ends, which lost 7 bases and 2 bases, there was a span of 13 bases. The CDR3 is made up of 14 amino acids. The CDR3 loop reads CASGGREPGNTIYF. For the CDR3, the DNA is TGTGCCAGCGGGGGGAGGGAACCTGGAAACACCATATATTTT.

The chain recombines TRBV4-3 with TRBJ2-1, with a possible D match to TRBD2 (7 bases). Trimming removed 4 bases at V and 6 bases at J, with 13 bases between. The CDR3 is 14 residues long. In germline, CDR1 is LGHNA, CDR2 YSLEER. CDR3 DNA sequence: TGCGCCAGCAGCCGAGGGGGAGGGTTCAATGAGCAGTTCTTC. It is translated as CASSRGGGFNEQFF.

The chain recombines TRBV29-1 with TRBJ2-7, with D perhaps TRBD1 (5 bases). CDR1 and CDR2 from the germline V gene are SQVTM and ANQGSEA. V was cut by 2 bases and J by 7 bases, with 15 bases left in between. This CDR3 spans 13 amino acids. The CDR3 nucleotides read TGCAGCGTTGAAACCCAGGGCCCTGGGGAGCAGTACTTC. As protein: CSVETQGPGEQYF.

This rearrangement joins TRBV9 to TRBJ1-1; TRBD1 matches 7 bases. V gave up 7 bases and J gave up 4 bases; unmatched junction bases: 7. The CDR3 runs to 13 residues. Per the germline V gene, CDR1 is SGDLS and CDR2 is YYNGEE. The DNA for the CDR3 is TGTGCCAGCGGCGCAGGGGGTACCACTGAAGCTTTCTTT. It specifies CASGAGGTTEAFF.

Written as DNA, the CDR3 is TGTGCCAGCCTCGGCGGGGCCGAACACGGAAGGGGGTCACCCCTCCACTTT. Translating gives CASLGGAEHGRGSPLHF. This chain joins TRBV19 and TRBJ1-6; D possibly corresponds to TRBD1 (6 bases). V shed 9 bases and J shed 10 bases, with 28 bases lying between them. CDR3 length: 17 amino acids. Germline CDR1 LNHDA, CDR2 SQIVND (reference sequence).

The rearrangement links TRBV27 to TRBJ1-2; 9 bases are shared with TRBD1. The CDR3 contains 16 residues. The V gene's germline CDR1 is MNHEY and CDR2 SMNVEV (reference sequence). The V and J ends lost 1 base and 2 bases, in that order; junction bases with no gene match: 5. The CDR3: CASSLFRDRDNYGYTF. The DNA of the CDR3 is TGTGCCAGCAGTTTATTTCGGGACAGGGACAACTATGGCTACACCTTC.

The rearrangement joins TRBV7-8 to TRBJ2-1, with no clear D. This CDR3 is 14 amino acids long. Germline-derived CDR1 and CDR2 are SGHVS and FQNEAQ. V lost 2 bases and J 0 bases, leaving 5 bases between the germline ends. The CDR3, as DNA: TGTGCCAGCAGCTTACTAGACTCCTACAATGAGCAGTTCTTC. Its translation is CASSLLDSYNEQFF.

The chain couples TRBV30 to TRBJ1-1; D gene ambiguous. Trimming stripped 5 bases from V and 1 base from J, with 14 bases between. The CDR3 sequence is 14 residues long. Germline CDR1 GTSNPN, CDR2 SVGIG (reference sequence). The CDR3 bases are TGTGCCTGGCGTGAGGGTTTCGGGAACACTGAAGCTTTCTTT. It specifies CAWREGFGNTEAFF. Using reference TRBV30 and TRBJ1-1 for the parts outside the CDR3, the full variable domain is SQTIHQWPATLVQPVGSPLSLECTVEGTSNPNLYWYRQAAGRGLQLLFYSVGIGQISSEVPQNLSASRPQDRQFILSSKKLLLSDSGFYLCAWREGFGNTEAFFGQGTRLTVV.

The rearrangement links TRBV4-1 to TRBJ2-3; tentative D call: TRBD2 (6 bases). The CDR3 runs to 15 residues. Per germline, CDR1 MGHRA and CDR2 YSYEKL. V was pared by 1 base and J by 5 bases, with 13 bases between. CDR3 sequence: CASSQVYGTQDTQYF. The CDR3 coding sequence is TGCGCCAGCAGCCAAGTTTACGGGACTCAAGATACGCAGTATTTT.

The rearrangement uses TRBV27 and TRBJ1-1; 9 bases map to TRBD1. Germline values: CDR1 MNHEY, CDR2 SMNVEV (reference sequence). V shed 5 bases, J shed 5 bases, and the junction held 6 bases outside the gene matches. The CDR3 covers 14 residues. In DNA form, the CDR3 reads TGTGCCAGCAGTGAGGGACAGGGATCGACTGAAGCTTTCTTT. This encodes CASSEGQGSTEAFF.

V usage is TRBV6-5 and J usage is TRBJ1-2, with D hard to call. The CDR3 loop spans 15 amino acids. Germline CDR1 and CDR2: MNHEY and SVGAGI. V was clipped by 0 bases and J by 5 bases, with 13 bases between them. The CDR3 region has the DNA TGTGCCAGCAGTTACTCGGAGGACGCTCTTTATGGCTACACCTTC. This sequence encodes CASSYSEDALYGYTF.